The 26 T cell receptor beta chains below all came from one sample that was sequenced in a study of blood T cell repertoires in COVID-19. Some clones are missing from TCRdb's copy, which holds only in-frame ones; the method was immunoSEQ multiplex PCR. The profile shows 150,000 to 200,000 clones, approximately 90% of them singletons. Sequencing was performed on peripheral blood. Receptors originate from a woman aged 30 to 39 with acute or convalescent COVID-19.

The chain employs TRBV12-3 or TRBV12-4 and TRBJ1-4; tentative D call: TRBD1 (6 bases). The CDR3 extends over 13 amino acids. The V gene lost 6 bases and the J gene lost 7 bases, with 12 bases spanning the gap. The CDR3 reads CASSQGMFEKLFF. CDR3 DNA: TGTGCCAGCAGCCAGGGGATGTTTGAAAAACTGTTTTTT.

V gene TRBV7-2 combines with J gene TRBJ2-1; no reliable D call. V lost 5 bases and J lost 2, with 10 bases in between. From germline, CDR1 is SGHTA and CDR2 FQGNSA. The CDR3 extends over 14 amino acids. DNA for the CDR3: TGTGCCAGCAGCCCCGCAGGAACCTACAATGAGCAGTTCTTC. Its protein product is CASSPAGTYNEQFF.

The chain links TRBV7-2 to TRBJ1-2; possibly TRBD1 for D (6 bases). Germline CDR1 SGHTA, CDR2 FQGNSA. Trimming removed 5 bases at V and 6 bases at J, with 13 bases between. The CDR3 runs 13 residues. CDR3 DNA: TGTGCCAGCAGCCCCACAGGGCCAGATGGCTACACCTTC. It translates to CASSPTGPDGYTF.

This clone was detected only once. The chain couples TRBV24-1 to TRBJ2-7, with 8 bases lining up with TRBD1. Per germline, CDR1 KGHDR and CDR2 SFDVKD. The CDR3 sequence is 15 residues long. V lost 2 bases and J lost 1; bases outside the gene matches: 3. CDR3 sequence: CATSDWGDRSYEQYF. In DNA form, the CDR3 reads TGTGCCACCAGTGATTGGGGGGACAGGTCCTACGAGCAGTACTTC.

The chain joins TRBV28 to TRBJ1-5; D is undetermined. The V end lost 7 bases, the J end lost 7 bases, and 8 bases lay between the germline ends. The CDR3 loop spans 11 amino acids. CDR1 MDHEN and CDR2 SYDVKM come from the germline V gene. CDR3 protein: CASMKEQPQHF. The CDR3 nucleotides read TGTGCCAGCATGAAGGAGCAGCCCCAGCATTTT.

The genes are TRBV3-1 (or the pseudogene TRBV3-2) and TRBJ2-5; 8 nucleotides line up with TRBD2. CDR1 is LGHDT, CDR2 YNNKEL, per germline (reference sequence). After removal of 4 bases from V and 4 bases from J, the junction contained 2 bases not matched to a gene. The CDR3 has 13 residues. This CDR3 reads CASSPAGVETQYF. As DNA, the CDR3 is TGTGCCAGCAGCCCAGCGGGAGTAGAGACCCAGTACTTC.

The gene calls are TRBV11-2 and TRBJ2-7; 8 bases match TRBD1. V lost 4 bases, J lost 6 bases, and 5 bases stayed unmatched. The CDR3 is 13 amino acids. Germline CDR1 reads SGHAT; CDR2 reads FQNNGV. The CDR3 loop is CASSSDRGGEQYF. CDR3 in DNA: TGTGCCAGCAGCTCCGACAGGGGTGGCGAGCAGTACTTC.

Note on this clone: This same CDR3 is encoded by further DNA sequences in the sample. V usage is TRBV5-1 and J usage is TRBJ2-7; D perhaps matches TRBD1 (6 bases). Germline-derived CDR1 and CDR2 are SGHRS and YFSETQ. The CDR3 length is 12 residues. Trimming cost V 2 bases and J 4 bases, with 7 bases left between them. As DNA, the CDR3 is TGCGCCAGCAGCTTACAGGGATACGAGCAGTACTTC. The encoded protein is CASSLQGYEQYF.

This clone was detected only a few times. V usage is TRBV9 and J usage is TRBJ1-5; D gene uncertain. Deletions cut 0 bases from V and 2 bases from J, with 6 bases between. CDR1 is SGDLS, CDR2 YYNGEE, per germline. The CDR3 sequence is 14 residues long. The CDR3 region has the DNA TGTGCCAGCAGCGTAGGTCTCGGCAATCAGCCCCAGCATTTT. Protein product: CASSVGLGNQPQHF. Complete variable domain (other parts from reference TRBV9 and TRBJ1-5): DSGVTQTPKHLITATGQRVTLRCSPRSGDLSVYWYQQSLDQGLQFLIQYYNGEERAKGNILERFSAQQFPDLHSELNLSSLELGDSALYFCASSVGLGNQPQHFGDGTRLSIL.

The chain employs TRBV30 and TRBJ2-3; D uncertain. V was pared by 2 bases and J by 3 bases, with 3 bases between. The CDR3 covers 11 residues. Germline CDR1 is GTSNPN and CDR2 is SVGIG (reference sequence). The CDR3 reads CAWSTTDTQYF. The CDR3 coding sequence is TGTGCCTGGAGTACAACAGATACGCAGTATTTT.

The rearrangement links TRBV12-5 to TRBJ2-2; TRBD2 agrees at 7 bases. This CDR3 contains 17 residues. CDR1 is LGHNT, CDR2 FRNRAP, per germline. Trimming at V came to 2 bases and at J to 6 bases, leaving 12 bases not matched to a gene. The DNA for the CDR3 is TGTGCTAGTGGTTTGAGGTTTTGGACTAGTTCAGCCGGGGAGCTGTTTTTT. It specifies CASGLRFWTSSAGELFF.

For this clone: One end of the junction is discordant with germline, which a read error may explain. This chain uses TRBV7-7 with TRBJ2-1, with D possibly TRBD2 on 7 matching bases. The V gene's germline CDR1 is SSHAT and CDR2 FNYEAQ (reference sequence). The CDR3 sequence is 13 residues long. The CDR3, as DNA: TGTGCTAGCAGCCCCGGCGGGGGCGATGAGCAGTTCTTC. Its protein is CASSPGGGDEQFF.

CDR3 residues: CASSPTSGRLNEQYF. In DNA form, the CDR3 reads TGTGCCAGCAGCCCGACTAGCGGGAGATTGAACGAGCAGTACTTC. The chain recombines TRBV2 with TRBJ2-7; TRBD2 matches 12 bases. Per germline, CDR1 SNHLY and CDR2 FYNNEI. The CDR3 consists of 15 residues. V shed 6 bases, J shed 5 bases, and the junction held 8 bases outside the gene matches.

The chain couples TRBV28 to TRBJ2-6; D is uncertain. Germline V lookup: CDR1 MDHEN, CDR2 SYDVKM. CDR3 length: 14 residues. V dropped 6 bases and J dropped 0 bases, with 6 bases sitting between them. The CDR3 sequence: CASSRSSGANVLTF. Written as DNA, the CDR3 is TGTGCCAGCAGCCGGAGCTCTGGGGCCAACGTCCTGACTTTC.

The chain joins TRBV4-2 to TRBJ2-1, with 11 bases fitting TRBD2. The V gene end was trimmed by 1 base and the J gene end by 5 bases; junction bases not matched to a gene: 4. The CDR3 covers 16 residues. Germline CDR1 reads LGHNA; CDR2 reads YNFKEQ. The CDR3 nucleotides read TGTGCCAGCAGCCAAGGCCCGGGACTAGCGGACAATGAGCAGTTCTTC. Residues: CASSQGPGLADNEQFF.

The V and J genes are TRBV3-1 (or the pseudogene TRBV3-2) and TRBJ1-5; unclear D gene. CDR3 length: 14 residues. Germline V lookup: CDR1 LGHDT, CDR2 YNNKEL (reference sequence). V shed 0 bases and J shed 5 bases, with 8 bases lying between them. Written as DNA, the CDR3 is TGTGCCAGCAGCCAAGATGGCCGGGATCAGCCCCAGCATTTT. This encodes CASSQDGRDQPQHF.

The chain is built from TRBV5-1 and TRBJ2-3; no definite D call. Per germline, CDR1 SGHRS and CDR2 YFSETQ. The germline V and J ends were trimmed by 0 bases and 0 bases, with 8 bases remaining between them. The CDR3 has 15 residues. The chain's CDR3 is CASSLVFSSTDTQYF. CDR3 sequence (DNA): TGCGCCAGCAGCTTGGTTTTCTCTAGCACAGATACGCAGTATTTT.

This clone was recorded once. This chain uses TRBV18 with TRBJ2-1; 9 bases map to TRBD2. Germline lookup yields CDR1 KGHSH and CDR2 LQKENI. The CDR3 is 16 amino acids. Trimming removed 5 bases from V and 2 bases from J; junction bases left unmatched: 7. CDR3 sequence reads: CASSGLATGTYNEQFF. For the CDR3, the DNA is TGTGCCAGCTCAGGACTAGCGACGGGCACCTACAATGAGCAGTTCTTC.

This chain links TRBV28 with TRBJ2-3; a weak D match, TRBD2 (6 bases). CDR1 and CDR2 from the germline V gene are MDHEN and SYDVKM. The CDR3 extends over 14 amino acids. Trimming left V 9 bases short and J 0 bases short, with 13 bases between. Written as DNA, the CDR3 is TGTGCCAGTCAGCCGGGACTTAGCACAGATACGCAGTATTTT. Protein product: CASQPGLSTDTQYF.

This rearrangement joins TRBV2 to TRBJ2-3; no clear D. Per germline, CDR1 SNHLY and CDR2 FYNNEI. Trimming shortened V by 2 bases and J by 6 bases, and 6 bases separated the two germline ends. This CDR3 has 12 residues. The CDR3 region has the DNA TGTGCCAGCAGTGAACCCCCGGATACGCAGTATTTT. This translates into CASSEPPDTQYF.

As DNA, the CDR3 is TGCGCCAGCAGCTTGGGCTCGGGGACAGATACGCAGTATTTT. The encoded protein is CASSLGSGTDTQYF. The J gene is TRBJ2-3, the V gene TRBV5-1, with D tentatively TRBD2 (5 bases). Trimming shortened V by 0 bases and J by 3 bases, and 8 bases separated the two germline ends. The CDR3 length is 14 residues. The germline CDR1 and CDR2 sequences are SGHRS and YFSETQ.

The V call is TRBV9, the J call TRBJ2-1; a weak D match, TRBD2 (5 bases). Germline CDR1 and CDR2: SGDLS and YYNGEE. CDR3 length: 14 amino acids. V dropped 1 base and J dropped 8 bases, with 13 bases sitting between them. The CDR3 sequence: CASSVLRTEDEQFF. In DNA form, the CDR3 reads TGTGCCAGCAGCGTATTGCGGACTGAGGATGAGCAGTTCTTC.

The J gene is TRBJ2-1, the V gene TRBV29-1; D is perhaps TRBD1 (6 bases). Germline V gives CDR1 SQVTM, CDR2 ANQGSEA. The CDR3 has 13 residues. V was pared by 4 bases and J by 4 bases, with 11 bases between. CDR3 protein: CSVGGPRYNEQFF. The CDR3 region has the DNA TGCAGCGTTGGGGGGCCACGGTACAATGAGCAGTTCTTC.

The chain has TRBV3-1 (or the pseudogene TRBV3-2) and TRBJ2-3, with a weak D call TRBD2 (6 bases). Germline loops: CDR1 LGHDT, CDR2 YNNKEL (reference sequence). The CDR3 runs to 17 residues. V was clipped by 2 bases and J by 4 bases, with 19 bases between them. DNA for the CDR3: TGTGCCAGCAGCCAATTTCGGGAGCTCGAAGGGGCAGATACGCAGTATTTT. Translating it yields CASSQFRELEGADTQYF.

The chain couples TRBV19 to TRBJ1-3, with 9 bases fitting TRBD1. Germline V gene lookup returns CDR1 LNHDA and CDR2 SQIVND (reference sequence). The CDR3 is 14 amino acids. V trimming: 8 bases; J trimming: 1 base; junction bases outside the gene matches: 3. CDR3 DNA: TGTGCCAGTTGGGACAGGGTGTCTGGAAACACCATATATTTT. Amino acid sequence: CASWDRVSGNTIYF.

The chain employs TRBV2 and TRBJ2-7; 9 bases line up with TRBD2. The CDR3 contains 16 residues. CDR1 and CDR2 (germline): SNHLY, FYNNEI. Losses at the gene ends were 10 bases for V and 0 bases for J; bases not matched to a gene: 13. Here the CDR3 reads CATTWGTSRRSYEQYF. The DNA for the CDR3 is TGTGCCACGACCTGGGGGACTAGCCGGCGCTCCTACGAGCAGTACTTC.